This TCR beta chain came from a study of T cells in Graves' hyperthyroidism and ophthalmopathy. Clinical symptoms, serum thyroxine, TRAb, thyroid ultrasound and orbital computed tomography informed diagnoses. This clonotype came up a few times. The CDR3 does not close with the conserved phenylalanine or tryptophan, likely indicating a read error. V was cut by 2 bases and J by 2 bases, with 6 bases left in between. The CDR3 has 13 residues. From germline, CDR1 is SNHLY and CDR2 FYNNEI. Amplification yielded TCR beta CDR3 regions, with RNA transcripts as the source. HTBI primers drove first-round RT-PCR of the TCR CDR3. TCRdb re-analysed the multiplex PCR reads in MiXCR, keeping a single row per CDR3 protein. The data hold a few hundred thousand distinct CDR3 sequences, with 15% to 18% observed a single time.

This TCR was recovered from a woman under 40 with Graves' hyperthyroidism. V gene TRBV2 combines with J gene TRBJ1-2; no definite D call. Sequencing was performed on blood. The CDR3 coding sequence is TGTGCCAGCAGTGAATGGGAAAACTATGGCTACACCCTC. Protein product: CASSEWENYGYTL.